A single sample gave rise to the 5 T cell receptor beta chains below, sequenced in a study of shared clonotypes between healthy human individuals (dated by TCRdb to about 2020). CD8 naive samples consisted of CD45RO-negative cells that were positively selected for CCR7, yielding a CD45RA+CCR7+ population without TemRA cells. The library was built by means of the immunoSEQ multiplex PCR assay. TCRdb stores this immuneACCESS table with in-frame sequences only. Part of the clones is absent; in the studies checked, under half of the shortfall reflects unresolved V genes, and no reason is known for the rest. Counted in this sample were roughly 850,000 clones; 96% of them appeared once. The ten largest clones add up to roughly 0.23% of the sample. Sequenced material: naive CD8+ T cells sorted from blood. According to the study, the label for this sample's cell subset or site signals: CD45RA+CCR7+. Every receptor here comes from a young man in good health.

The gene calls are TRBV9 and TRBJ2-1; 13 bases line up with TRBD2. Unmatched junction bases numbered 6, after V lost 0 bases and J lost 9 bases. The CDR3 length is 16 residues. Germline lookup yields CDR1 SGDLS and CDR2 YYNGEE. The CDR3 region has the DNA TGTGCCAGCAGCGTAGATACTAGCGGGAGGGTGGTTGAGCAGTTCTTC. This codes for CASSVDTSGRVVEQFF.

This chain links TRBV5-4 with TRBJ2-5, with D possibly TRBD2 on 5 matching bases. Germline-derived CDR1 and CDR2 are SGHNT and YYREEE (reference sequence). The CDR3 spans 14 residues. V gave up 6 bases and J gave up 5 bases, with 17 bases separating them. CDR3 in amino acids: CASKISGGRETQYF. For the CDR3, the DNA is TGTGCCAGCAAGATAAGCGGAGGAAGGGAGACCCAGTACTTC.

For this clone: The same CDR3 also results from other DNA sequences found in this sample. The genes are TRBV18 and TRBJ2-7; D is ambiguous. Germline V lookup: CDR1 KGHSH, CDR2 LQKENI. This CDR3 spans 12 amino acids. The V gene lost 2 bases and the J gene lost 2 bases, with 4 bases spanning the gap. For the CDR3, the DNA is TGTGCCAGCTCACCAGAGACCTACGAGCAGTACTTC. Its translation is CASSPETYEQYF.

The count of this clone is one. This chain joins TRBV14 and TRBJ2-1; TRBD2 aligns across 10 bases. Germline lookup yields CDR1 SGHDN and CDR2 FVKESK. V dropped 0 bases and J dropped 14; count of bases not matched to a gene: 7. The CDR3 spans 14 residues. This chain's CDR3 is CASSQDQLAGSEFF. The DNA of the CDR3 is TGTGCCAGCAGCCAAGATCAACTAGCGGGATCGGAGTTCTTC.

This CDR3 reads CSVEDRLAGYKDYNEQFF. DNA for the CDR3: TGCAGCGTTGAAGATCGGTTAGCTGGATATAAAGACTACAATGAGCAGTTCTTC. This chain uses TRBV29-1 with TRBJ2-1; D remains ambiguous. The CDR3 is made up of 18 amino acids. V shed 0 bases and J shed 3 bases, with 21 bases lying between them. The V gene's germline CDR1 is SQVTM and CDR2 ANQGSEA.